Below are 28 T cell receptor beta chains sequenced from a single sample in a study of cytomegalovirus exposure and HLA in healthy donors (dated by TCRdb to about 2017). The library was prepared using the immunoSEQ multiplex PCR assay. For the multiplex PCR, a mixture combining 60 forward primers for TCR Vbeta segments and 13 reverse primers for TCR Jbeta segments was used. Sourced from immuneACCESS, this table was stored by TCRdb with only in-frame sequences that have V and J called. A share of the clones is absent; for the studies checked, an unresolved V gene accounts for under half, and the remainder has no known explanation. The sample yields some 130,000 clones; 55% to 75% were counted once. 1.6% of the sample is in the top ten clones. Source material: PBMCs. The origin of the receptors is a man aged 30-40 years in good health and CMV-seropositive.

V usage is TRBV27 and J usage is TRBJ1-1; D is perhaps TRBD1 (5 bases). The germline gives CDR1 MNHEY, CDR2 SMNVEV (reference sequence). The CDR3 spans 14 residues. V lost 6 bases to trimming and J lost 5 bases, with 16 bases between them. CDR3: CASSDRPRRTEAFF. DNA for the CDR3: TGTGCCAGCAGCGACAGACCAAGACGGACTGAAGCTTTCTTT.

The chain joins TRBV25-1 to TRBJ1-2, with 11 bases aligning to TRBD1. This CDR3 has 14 residues. After removal of 3 bases from V and 7 bases from J, the junction contained 4 bases not matched to a gene. Germline V CDR1 and CDR2: MGHDK, SYGVNS. The CDR3, as DNA: TGTGCCAGCAGTGACCTCGGACAGGGGGCTGGCTACACCTTC. As protein: CASSDLGQGAGYTF.

DNA of the CDR3: TGTGCCAGCGCAGGGGGCGCGATGGGCTACACCTTC. Its protein is CASAGGAMGYTF. The chain is built from TRBV2 and TRBJ1-2, with TRBD1 identical over 8 bases. This CDR3 has 12 amino acids. J was trimmed by 8 bases and V by 8 bases; bases with no gene match: 7. Germline CDR1 reads SNHLY; CDR2 reads FYNNEI.

This clone was observed a single time. V gene TRBV5-1 combines with J gene TRBJ1-6; D remains unclear. The CDR3 extends over 14 amino acids. In germline, CDR1 is SGHRS, CDR2 YFSETQ. Trimming removed 3 bases at V and 7 bases at J, with 11 bases between. The CDR3 sequence is CASSSPSSNSPLHF. CDR3 in DNA: TGCGCCAGCAGCTCGCCGAGTTCCAATTCACCCCTCCACTTT.

To note about this clone: An end of the junction does not agree with germline; a read error may underlie this. This rearrangement joins TRBV18 to TRBJ2-7; 8 positions match TRBD1. This CDR3 contains 13 residues. The germline V gene encodes CDR1 KGHSH and CDR2 LQKENI. The CDR3, as DNA: TGTGCCAGCTCACAGGGACAGGTATTCGAGCAATACTTC. It codes for CASSQGQVFEQYF.

This clone was recorded a few times. The V gene is TRBV2, the J gene TRBJ2-7, with 7 positions matching TRBD2. The CDR3 covers 14 residues. J lost 5 bases, V lost 9 bases, and 13 bases had no gene match. Germline values: CDR1 SNHLY, CDR2 FYNNEI. In nucleotides, the CDR3 is TGTGCCAGTACTCCCGGACTAGTTGTCCACGAGCAGTACTTC. It translates to CASTPGLVVHEQYF.

The gene calls are TRBV10-3 and TRBJ1-4; D might be TRBD1 (5 bases). In germline, CDR1 is ENHRY, CDR2 SYGVKD. Trimming took off 3 bases at V and 3 bases at J, with 11 bases between the two ends. The CDR3 consists of 15 residues. CDR3 amino acids: CAISDTGSANEKLFF. The CDR3 bases are TGTGCCATCAGTGATACAGGTTCCGCTAATGAAAAACTGTTTTTT.

A single count supports this clone. This chain joins TRBV27 and TRBJ2-5, with TRBD2 as a possible D gene (5 bases). The germline V and J ends were trimmed by 3 bases and 2 bases, with 19 bases remaining between them. CDR3 length equals 17 residues. The germline CDR1 and CDR2 sequences are MNHEY and SMNVEV (reference sequence). The CDR3: CASSLGPVRAGQETQYF. In DNA, the CDR3 is TGTGCCAGCAGTTTGGGCCCCGTGCGGGCCGGGCAAGAGACCCAGTACTTC.

This clone was found a few times. The chain joins TRBV6-5 to TRBJ2-6, with D hard to call. The CDR3 covers 15 residues. Germline V gene sequence: CDR1 MNHEY, CDR2 SVGAGI. Deletions cut 3 bases from V and 0 bases from J, with 6 bases between. The CDR3 sequence: CASSYHSSGANVLTF. The CDR3 nucleotides are TGTGCCAGCAGTTATCACTCCTCTGGGGCCAACGTCCTGACTTTC.

The chain carries TRBV5-1 and TRBJ1-2; D uncertain. From germline, CDR1 is SGHRS and CDR2 YFSETQ. This CDR3 spans 14 amino acids. The V and J ends lost 0 bases and 2 bases respectively, with 8 bases between them. The DNA for the CDR3 is TGCGCCAGCAGCTTGGCCAGCGGGAACTATGGCTACACCTTC. It yields the protein CASSLASGNYGYTF.

As for this clone: One end of the junction varies from germline; a read error may be responsible. Other DNA sequences in this sample translate to the same CDR3. The chain links TRBV12-5 to TRBJ2-5, with D perhaps TRBD2 (6 bases). The germline V gene encodes CDR1 LGHNT and CDR2 FRNRAP. The CDR3 is 13 amino acids. In nucleotides, the CDR3 is TGTGCTAGTGGGGATCAGGGAGGAGAGACCCAATACTTC. This encodes CASGDQGGETQYF.

The chain is built from TRBV29-1 and TRBJ1-1; D is unclear. Trimming removed 3 bases from V and 0 bases from J, with 8 bases in between. The germline V gene encodes CDR1 SQVTM and CDR2 ANQGSEA. This CDR3 comprises 13 residues. CDR3 sequence (DNA): TGCAGCGTTGAGCCAGCGATGAACACTGAAGCTTTCTTT. Translated: CSVEPAMNTEAFF.

J is TRBJ2-7 and V is TRBV28; TRBD1 matches 7 bases. J was trimmed by 7 bases and V by 3 bases; bases with no gene match: 9. This CDR3 is built from 14 residues. CDR1 and CDR2 (germline): MDHEN, SYDVKM. The CDR3 nucleotides are TGTGCCAGCAGTTTCACAGGGGCCCTGGGGGAGCAGTACTTC. Its protein product is CASSFTGALGEQYF.

This clone has only a few counts. The rearrangement uses TRBV7-9 and TRBJ2-7; D is possibly TRBD1 (6 bases). V was clipped by 3 bases and J by 0 bases, with 12 bases between them. The length of the CDR3 is 15 residues. CDR1 is SEHNR, CDR2 FQNEAQ, per germline (reference sequence). The CDR3 protein is CASSFREQGSYEQYF. The CDR3 DNA follows: TGTGCCAGCAGCTTCCGTGAACAGGGCTCCTACGAGCAGTACTTC.

Written as DNA, the CDR3 is TGTGCCAGCAGTCCTAATGACAGCTATGGCTACACCTTC. Translation: CASSPNDSYGYTF. The chain links TRBV27 to TRBJ1-2, with D possibly matching TRBD1 (5 bases). Germline CDR1 and CDR2: MNHEY and SMNVEV (reference sequence). This CDR3 is built from 13 residues. Deletions cut 5 bases from V and 4 bases from J, with 11 bases between.

The J gene is TRBJ2-7, the V gene TRBV30; unclear D gene. Trimming removed 0 bases at V and 3 bases at J, with 21 bases between. The germline gives CDR1 GTSNPN, CDR2 SVGIG (reference sequence). This CDR3 spans 17 amino acids. CDR3 loop: CAWSVNSPSAGFYEQYF. Written as DNA, the CDR3 is TGTGCCTGGAGTGTAAATAGTCCCTCTGCCGGGTTCTACGAGCAGTACTTC.

The CDR3 sequence: CASSSHPGTGFTGELFF. DNA of the CDR3: TGTGCCAGCAGTTCACACCCCGGGACAGGGTTCACCGGGGAGCTGTTTTTT. The V and J genes are TRBV27 and TRBJ2-2; 9 nucleotides align to TRBD1. The CDR3 sequence is 17 residues long. J gave up 4 bases and V 4 bases, and 10 bases lay outside the gene matches. Germline V gene lookup returns CDR1 MNHEY and CDR2 SMNVEV (reference sequence).

This chain uses TRBV4-2 with TRBJ2-1; D is perhaps TRBD2 (6 bases). CDR1 and CDR2 (germline): LGHNA, YNFKEQ. The CDR3 loop spans 17 amino acids. Trimming stripped 0 bases from V and 5 bases from J, with 17 bases between. As DNA, the CDR3 is TGTGCCAGCAGCCAAGATCGGGGTAGCGGCTACAACAATGAGCAGTTCTTC. This encodes CASSQDRGSGYNNEQFF.

The chain joins TRBV28 to TRBJ2-7; 8 bases are a match to TRBD1. The J segment lost 2 bases and the V segment lost 4 bases, leaving 16 bases of the junction unmatched. The CDR3 is made up of 18 amino acids. The germline CDR1 and CDR2 sequences are MDHEN and SYDVKM. CDR3 region: CASSSSVVQGAPTYEQYF. As DNA, the CDR3 is TGTGCCAGCAGTTCGTCGGTCGTGCAGGGGGCCCCTACCTACGAGCAGTACTTC.

The V and J genes are TRBV25-1 and TRBJ1-2; 8 bases fit TRBD1. The CDR3 is 15 residues long. V lost 1 base, J lost 4 bases, and 5 bases stayed unmatched. From germline, CDR1 is MGHDK and CDR2 SYGVNS. The CDR3 loop reads CASSELYGQGYGYTF. The DNA for the CDR3 is TGTGCCAGCAGTGAATTGTATGGACAGGGCTATGGCTACACCTTC.

This clone was detected only a few times. The rearrangement joins TRBV11-3 to TRBJ1-5; 9 bases agree with TRBD1. V shed 6 bases and J 0 bases; nucleotides not matched to a gene: 3. CDR1 and CDR2 (germline): SGHNT, YENEEA. CDR3 size: 15 residues. This CDR3 reads CASRDRGYSNQPQHF. In DNA form, the CDR3 reads TGTGCCAGCAGGGACAGGGGATATAGCAATCAGCCCCAGCATTTT.

This clone was picked up a small number of times. The V call is TRBV5-1, the J call TRBJ2-1, with D unclear. V gave up 0 bases and J gave up 9 bases, with 13 bases separating them. The CDR3 spans 14 residues. Germline values: CDR1 SGHRS, CDR2 YFSETQ. The CDR3 protein is CASSLGAGRIEQFF. As DNA, the CDR3 is TGCGCCAGCAGCTTGGGGGCAGGCCGAATTGAGCAGTTCTTC.

V is TRBV6-1 and J is TRBJ2-5, with 10 nucleotides matching TRBD2. With 6 bases clipped from V and 2 bases from J, the junction kept 3 bases outside the gene matches. Germline values: CDR1 MNHNS, CDR2 SASEGT. The CDR3 is 14 residues long. This CDR3 reads CASRGLATQETQYF. CDR3 sequence (DNA): TGTGCCAGCAGGGGACTAGCGACACAAGAGACCCAGTACTTC.

This chain joins TRBV4-2 and TRBJ2-3, with TRBD1 matching 7 bases. CDR3 length: 15 amino acids. V lost 6 bases and J lost 0; bases outside the gene matches: 6. Germline V gene lookup returns CDR1 LGHNA and CDR2 YNFKEQ. The CDR3 protein is CASRTSGQSTDTQYF. The CDR3 coding sequence is TGTGCCAGCAGGACTTCGGGACAGAGCACAGATACGCAGTATTTT.

This clone has only a few counts. The chain recombines TRBV6-4 with TRBJ2-2; D unclear. The CDR3 runs 14 residues. CDR1 and CDR2 (germline): MRHNA, SNTAGT. Between the trimmed V and J ends, which lost 3 bases and 0 bases, there was a span of 5 bases. CDR3 region: CASSEQTNTGELFF. The CDR3, as DNA: TGTGCCAGCAGTGAACAGACGAACACCGGGGAGCTGTTTTTT.

The chain employs TRBV28 and TRBJ1-1, with 10 nucleotides matching TRBD1. CDR1 MDHEN and CDR2 SYDVKM come from the germline V gene. The V gene end was trimmed by 4 bases and the J gene end by 4 bases; junction bases not matched to a gene: 6. This CDR3 is built from 15 residues. The CDR3 DNA follows: TGTGCCAGCAGTTCGACAGGGGGCTTTTCCACTGAAGCTTTCTTT. It codes for CASSSTGGFSTEAFF.

This CDR3 reads CASSPGGAEQPQHF. Here the CDR3 DNA reads TGTGCCAGCTCACCAGGAGGAGCCGAGCAGCCCCAGCATTTT. The J gene is TRBJ1-5, the V gene TRBV18; the D is unclear. CDR3 size: 14 residues. V was clipped by 2 bases and J by 7 bases, with 12 bases between them. Per the germline V gene, CDR1 is KGHSH and CDR2 is LQKENI. Together with reference TRBV18 and TRBJ1-5, the CDR3 gives the full variable domain: NAGVMQNPRHLVRRRGQEARLRCSPMKGHSHVYWYRQLPEEGLKFMVYLQKENIIDESGMPKERFSAEFPKEGPSILRIQQVVRGDSAAYFCASSPGGAEQPQHFGDGTRLSIL.

This clone appeared a few times. This rearrangement joins TRBV6-5 to TRBJ2-2; no clear D gene. CDR3 length equals 15 residues. The V gene lost 7 bases and the J gene lost 0 bases, with 12 bases spanning the gap. CDR1 is MNHEY, CDR2 SVGAGI, per germline. CDR3 in amino acids: CASTFRYPNTGELFF. CDR3 sequence (DNA): TGTGCCAGCACCTTCCGTTATCCGAACACCGGGGAGCTGTTTTTT.